These 19 T cell receptor beta chains originate from one sample sequenced in a study of OX40 agonist ivuxolimab in advanced cancers. This table comes from immunoSEQ multiplex PCR, and its TCRdb copy is limited to in-frame clones, with some not included. This table holds about 31,000 clones, about 89% found once. Specimen: CD4+ or CD8+ T cells sorted from blood, collected in a trial of the OX40 agonist ivuxolimab. The receptors derive from an adult with an advanced solid tumor such as melanoma, head and neck, liver or kidney cancer.

CDR3 sequence: CASSIGYSRAGETQYF. CDR3 sequence (DNA): TGTGCCAGTAGTATCGGGTATAGCCGGGCTGGGGAGACCCAGTACTTC. The chain carries TRBV19 and TRBJ2-5, with D hard to call. The CDR3 loop spans 16 amino acids. The V end was cut by 3 bases, the J end by 5 bases, with 19 bases between. From germline, CDR1 is LNHDA and CDR2 SQIVND (reference sequence).

J is TRBJ2-3 and V is TRBV11-2; 10 positions match TRBD2. The CDR3 consists of 16 residues. Germline trimming cut 2 bases from V and 4 bases from J; bases unmatched to any gene: 6. The germline V gene has CDR1 SGHAT and CDR2 FQNNGV. DNA for the CDR3: TGTGCCAGCAGCTTATGGCTAGCGGGAGATTCAGATACGCAGTATTTT. Its protein is CASSLWLAGDSDTQYF.

Written as DNA, the CDR3 is TGTGCCAGCAGTTACGAGCGGGGATCTTCCTACGAGCAGTACTTC. Protein: CASSYERGSSYEQYF. The chain has TRBV6-5 and TRBJ2-7; the match to TRBD2 covers 7 bases. Germline CDR1 is MNHEY and CDR2 is SVGAGI. The CDR3 length is 15 residues. After removal of 2 bases from V and 1 base from J, the junction contained 5 bases not matched to a gene.

The chain has TRBV15 and TRBJ2-3; 7 bases are shared with TRBD1. V shed 1 base and J 2 bases; nucleotides not matched to a gene: 9. CDR1 and CDR2 (germline): LNHNV, YYDKDF (reference sequence). The length of the CDR3 is 17 residues. CDR3 nucleotides: TGTGCCACCAGCAGAGCCCGAACAGGGGTTTTCACAGATACGCAGTATTTT. Translation gives CATSRARTGVFTDTQYF.

The V and J genes are TRBV11-2 and TRBJ2-5; TRBD2 aligns across 12 bases. The V gene end was trimmed by 0 bases and the J gene end by 4 bases; junction bases not matched to a gene: 6. From germline, CDR1 is SGHAT and CDR2 FQNNGV. There are 17 residues in the CDR3. In DNA form, the CDR3 reads TGTGCCAGCAGCTTAGATTGGACTAGCGGGAACTTAGAGACCCAGTACTTC. It yields the protein CASSLDWTSGNLETQYF.

The chain recombines TRBV2 with TRBJ1-3; D unresolved. The V and J ends lost 6 bases and 0 bases respectively, with 9 bases between them. The CDR3 extends over 14 amino acids. CDR1 and CDR2 from the germline V gene are SNHLY and FYNNEI. In nucleotides, the CDR3 is TGTGCCAGCAGGAGGGCCACCTCTGGAAACACCATATATTTT. Protein: CASRRATSGNTIYF. The variable domain in full, with the rest retrieved from reference TRBV2 and TRBJ1-3, is EPEVTQTPSHQVTQMGQEVILRCVPISNHLYFYWYRQILGQKVEFLVSFYNNEISEKSEIFDDQFSVERPDGSNFTLKIRSTKLEDSAMYFCASRRATSGNTIYFGEGSWLTVV.

This chain uses TRBV4-1 with TRBJ2-3, with 7 bases that match TRBD1. The V and J ends lost 3 bases and 6 bases, in that order; junction bases with no gene match: 3. The CDR3 loop spans 13 amino acids. The germline V gene encodes CDR1 MGHRA and CDR2 YSYEKL. The CDR3 region has the DNA TGCGCCAGCAGCCAGACAGGGTTTGATACGCAGTATTTT. It specifies CASSQTGFDTQYF.

J is TRBJ1-4 and V is TRBV10-3; D call uncertain. The CDR3 is 14 residues long. The V end was cut by 3 bases, the J end by 7 bases, with 12 bases between. CDR1 and CDR2 from the germline V gene are ENHRY and SYGVKD. Written as DNA, the CDR3 is TGTGCCATCAGTGATGTGGGCAGGAGTGAAAAACTGTTTTTT. It encodes CAISDVGRSEKLFF.

The chain uses TRBV5-1 and TRBJ1-5, with D possibly being TRBD1 (6 bases). CDR1 is SGHRS and CDR2 is YFSETQ in the germline V gene. Between the trimmed V and J ends, which lost 4 bases and 5 bases, there was a span of 19 bases. CDR3 size: 16 residues. The CDR3 DNA follows: TGCGCCAGCAGCCCCCGGCCGGGGGCGGGGGATCAGCCCCAGCATTTT. Protein product: CASSPRPGAGDQPQHF.

V gene TRBV11-3 combines with J gene TRBJ2-7; D unclear. In germline, CDR1 is SGHNT, CDR2 YENEEA. This CDR3 region has 14 residues. Trimming took off 5 bases at V and 2 bases at J, with 13 bases between the two ends. CDR3 coding DNA: TGTGCCAGCAGCCCTCGCGGCCAGGCCTACGAGCAGTACTTC. Translated: CASSPRGQAYEQYF.

The V call is TRBV6-1, the J call TRBJ1-5, with D tentatively TRBD1 (5 bases). Trimming took off 6 bases at V and 1 base at J, with 13 bases between the two ends. There are 15 residues in the CDR3. Germline assignment: CDR1 MNHNS and CDR2 SASEGT. As DNA, the CDR3 is TGTGCCAGCAGGACCGGCAGGGTAAGCAATCAGCCCCAGCATTTT. Translation: CASRTGRVSNQPQHF.

The chain recombines TRBV10-3 with TRBJ2-5; 10 bases align to TRBD2. The J segment lost 2 bases and the V segment lost 4 bases, leaving 25 bases of the junction unmatched. The CDR3 spans 22 residues. The V gene's germline CDR1 is ENHRY and CDR2 SYGVKD. The CDR3 DNA reads as TGTGCCATCAGTGCCCTGACTCCCCAAGGTAAGCGGGAGGGTTCGAGGCAAGAGACCCAGTACTTC. This encodes CAISALTPQGKREGSRQETQYF.

DNA of the CDR3: TGTGCCAGCAGTTACGGTCTAGTGAACACTGAAGCTTTCTTT. Residues: CASSYGLVNTEAFF. The chain recombines TRBV6-5 with TRBJ1-1, with D unresolved. From germline, CDR1 is MNHEY and CDR2 SVGAGI. V was pared by 2 bases and J by 0 bases, with 7 bases between. This CDR3 is 14 amino acids long.

This chain links TRBV28 with TRBJ2-3; D is perhaps TRBD2 (6 bases). V dropped 6 bases and J dropped 5 bases, with 18 bases sitting between them. Germline V gives CDR1 MDHEN, CDR2 SYDVKM. This CDR3 has 15 amino acids. The CDR3 DNA is TGTGCCAGCAGGTCGGGGGTAGGGATACTAGATACGCAGTATTTT. This codes for CASRSGVGILDTQYF.

This chain links TRBV23-1 with TRBJ2-1; D remains ambiguous. TRBV23-1 is filed as an ORF, its function uncertain. Deletions cut 7 bases from V and 5 bases from J, with 18 bases between. The CDR3 length is 15 residues. This CDR3 is CASTRGTQYHNEQFF. The CDR3 region has the DNA TGCGCCAGCACCCGTGGAACTCAATATCACAATGAGCAGTTCTTC.

The V call is TRBV28, the J call TRBJ2-3, with 10 bases that match TRBD2. The germline V gene has CDR1 MDHEN and CDR2 SYDVKM. The CDR3 consists of 16 residues. J lost 4 bases, V lost 4 bases, and 8 bases had no gene match. In DNA, the CDR3 is TGTGCCAGCAGTTCACCCGGGACTAGCGTATCAGATACGCAGTATTTT. Translated: CASSSPGTSVSDTQYF.

This rearrangement joins TRBV6-4 to TRBJ2-1, with D tentatively TRBD2 (5 bases). Germline CDR1 is MRHNA and CDR2 is SNTAGT. The CDR3 totals 15 residues. V was clipped by 4 bases and J by 1 base, with 11 bases between them. The CDR3 DNA reads TGTGCCAGCAGTGCCATACTAGGTTCCTACAATGAGCAGTTCTTC. The encoded protein is CASSAILGSYNEQFF.

Only a few counts were recorded for this clone. The chain recombines TRBV7-2 with TRBJ1-4, with 12 bases aligning to TRBD1. Trimming removed 5 bases from V and 7 bases from J; junction bases left unmatched: 5. This CDR3 is 15 amino acids long. Germline assignment: CDR1 SGHTA and CDR2 FQGNSA. CDR3 protein: CASSGGQGAFEKLFF. CDR3 DNA sequence: TGTGCCAGCAGCGGGGGACAGGGGGCGTTTGAAAAACTGTTTTTT.

The CDR3 loop is CASSESRLDYGYTF. In DNA form, the CDR3 reads TGTGCCAGCAGTGAGTCGAGACTGGACTATGGCTACACCTTC. This rearrangement joins TRBV2 to TRBJ1-2; D gene ambiguous. CDR1 and CDR2 (germline): SNHLY, FYNNEI. The CDR3 extends over 14 amino acids. Trimming cost V 3 bases and J 3 bases, with 11 bases left between them. Full variable domain (missing parts from reference TRBV2 and TRBJ1-2): EPEVTQTPSHQVTQMGQEVILRCVPISNHLYFYWYRQILGQKVEFLVSFYNNEISEKSEIFDDQFSVERPDGSNFTLKIRSTKLEDSAMYFCASSESRLDYGYTFGSGTRLTVV.